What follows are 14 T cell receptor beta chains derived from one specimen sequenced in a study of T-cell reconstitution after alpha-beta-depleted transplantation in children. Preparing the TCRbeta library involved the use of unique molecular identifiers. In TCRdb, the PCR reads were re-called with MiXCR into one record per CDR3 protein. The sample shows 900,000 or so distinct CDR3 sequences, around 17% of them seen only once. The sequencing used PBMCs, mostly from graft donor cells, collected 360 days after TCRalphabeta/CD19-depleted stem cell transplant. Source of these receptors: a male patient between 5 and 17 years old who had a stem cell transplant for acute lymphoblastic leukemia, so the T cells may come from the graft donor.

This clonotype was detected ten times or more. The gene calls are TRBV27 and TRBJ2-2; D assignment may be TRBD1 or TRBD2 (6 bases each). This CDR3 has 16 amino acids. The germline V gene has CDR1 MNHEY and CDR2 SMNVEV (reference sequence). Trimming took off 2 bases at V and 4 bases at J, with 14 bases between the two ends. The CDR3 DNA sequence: TGTGCCAGCAGTTTACCCGAGGGGGGTAGCACCGGGGAGCTGTTTTTT. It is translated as CASSLPEGGSTGELFF.

Here the CDR3 DNA reads TGTGCCAGCTCACCACCTTATCGGGACAGAAAAGGGCCCTACGAGCAGTACTTC. Translating gives CASSPPYRDRKGPYEQYF. The J gene is TRBJ2-7, the V gene TRBV18, with 7 bases aligning to TRBD1. V shed 0 bases and J 2 bases; nucleotides not matched to a gene: 13. In germline, CDR1 is KGHSH, CDR2 LQKENI. The CDR3 is 18 residues long.

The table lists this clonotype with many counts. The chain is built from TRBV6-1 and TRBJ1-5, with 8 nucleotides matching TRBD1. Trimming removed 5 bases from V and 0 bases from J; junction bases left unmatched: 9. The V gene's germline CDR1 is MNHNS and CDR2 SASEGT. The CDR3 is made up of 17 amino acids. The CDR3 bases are TGTGCCAGCAGTACCGGACAGGGCGAGGTTAGCAATCAGCCCCAGCATTTT. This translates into CASSTGQGEVSNQPQHF.

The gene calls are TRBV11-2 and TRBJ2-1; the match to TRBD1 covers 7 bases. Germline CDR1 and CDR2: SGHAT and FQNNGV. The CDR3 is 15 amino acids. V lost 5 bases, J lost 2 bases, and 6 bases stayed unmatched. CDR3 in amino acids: CASSVTGDTYNEQFF. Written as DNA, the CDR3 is TGTGCCAGCAGCGTTACAGGGGATACCTACAATGAGCAGTTCTTC.

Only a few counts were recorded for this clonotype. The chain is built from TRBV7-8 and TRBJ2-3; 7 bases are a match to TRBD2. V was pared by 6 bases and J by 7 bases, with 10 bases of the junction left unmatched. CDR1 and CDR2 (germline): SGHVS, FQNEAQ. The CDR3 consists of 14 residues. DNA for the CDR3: TGTGCCAGCAGACCCACTAGGGGAGGGAATACGCAGTATTTT. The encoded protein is CASRPTRGGNTQYF. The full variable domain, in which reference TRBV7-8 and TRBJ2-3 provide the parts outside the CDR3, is GAGVSQSPRYKVAKRGQDVALRCDPISGHVSLFWYQQALGQGPEFLTYFQNEAQLDKSGLPSDRFFAERPEGSVSTLKIQRTQQEDSAVYLCASRPTRGGNTQYFGPGTRLTVL.

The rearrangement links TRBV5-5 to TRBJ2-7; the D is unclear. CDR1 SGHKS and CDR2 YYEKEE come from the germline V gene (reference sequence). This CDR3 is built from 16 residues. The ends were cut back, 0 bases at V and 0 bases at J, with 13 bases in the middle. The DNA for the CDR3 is TGTGCCAGCAGCTTGGTAGGACCACCGAGCTCCTACGAGCAGTACTTC. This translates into CASSLVGPPSSYEQYF.

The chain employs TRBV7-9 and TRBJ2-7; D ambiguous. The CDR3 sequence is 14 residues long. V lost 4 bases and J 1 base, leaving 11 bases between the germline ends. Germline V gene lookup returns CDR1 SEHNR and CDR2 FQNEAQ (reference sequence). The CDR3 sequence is CASSSETLSYEQYF. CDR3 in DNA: TGTGCCAGCAGCTCCGAAACCTTGTCCTACGAGCAGTACTTC.

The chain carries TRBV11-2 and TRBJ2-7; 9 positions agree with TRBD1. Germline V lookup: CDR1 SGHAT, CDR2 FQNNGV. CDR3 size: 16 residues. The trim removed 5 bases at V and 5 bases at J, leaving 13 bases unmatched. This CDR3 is CASSLTGTGSWDEQYF. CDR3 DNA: TGTGCCAGCAGCCTTACTGGGACAGGGAGCTGGGACGAGCAGTACTTC.

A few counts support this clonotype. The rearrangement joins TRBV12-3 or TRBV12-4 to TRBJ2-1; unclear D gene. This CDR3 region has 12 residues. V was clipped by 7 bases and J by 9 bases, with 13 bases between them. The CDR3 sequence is CASTRFRSEQFF. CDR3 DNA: TGTGCCAGCACCCGTTTTCGTAGTGAGCAGTTCTTC.

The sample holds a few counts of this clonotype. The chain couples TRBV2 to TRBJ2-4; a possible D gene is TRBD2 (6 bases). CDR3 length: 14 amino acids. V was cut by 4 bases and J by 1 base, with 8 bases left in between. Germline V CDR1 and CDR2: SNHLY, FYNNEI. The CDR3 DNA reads TGTGCCAGCAGTGTTGCGGGGGCCAAAAACATTCAGTACTTC. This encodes CASSVAGAKNIQYF.

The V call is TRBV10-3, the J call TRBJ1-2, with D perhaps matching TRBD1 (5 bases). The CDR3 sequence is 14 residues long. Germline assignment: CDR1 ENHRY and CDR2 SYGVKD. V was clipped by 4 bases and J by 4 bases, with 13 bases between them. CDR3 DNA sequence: TGTGCCATCAGTGTCGAGGGGATATCCTATGGCTACACCTTC. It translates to CAISVEGISYGYTF.

The CDR3 DNA is TGTGCCAGCAGTTTTCGGACAGGGGGACTTAGTTCAGAAAAACTGTTTTTT. It is translated as CASSFRTGGLSSEKLFF. The chain joins TRBV28 to TRBJ1-4, with 10 bases fitting TRBD1. The CDR3 loop spans 17 amino acids. The junction had 12 bases not matched to a gene; V was cut back by 3 bases and J by 8 bases. The germline gives CDR1 MDHEN, CDR2 SYDVKM.

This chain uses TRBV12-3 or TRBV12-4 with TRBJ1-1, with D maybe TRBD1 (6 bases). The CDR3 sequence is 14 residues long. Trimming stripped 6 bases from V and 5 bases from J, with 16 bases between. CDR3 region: CASSSMVGGTEAFF. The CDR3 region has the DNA TGTGCCAGCAGCAGCATGGTAGGGGGGACTGAAGCTTTCTTT.

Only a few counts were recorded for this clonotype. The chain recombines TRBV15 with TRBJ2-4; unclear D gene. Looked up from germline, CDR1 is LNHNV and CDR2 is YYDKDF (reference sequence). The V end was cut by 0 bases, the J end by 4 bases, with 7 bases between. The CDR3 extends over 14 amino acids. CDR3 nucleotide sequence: TGTGCCACCAGCAGAGATGCGGAGAAAAACATTCAGTACTTC. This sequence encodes CATSRDAEKNIQYF.